These 26 T cell receptor beta chains originate from one sample sequenced in a study of CD8+ T cells in alopecia areata. Investigators isolated RNA and reverse transcribed it into cDNA to act as the sequencing template. Produced via immunoSEQ multiplex PCR; TCRdb's table is partial and in-frame only. The repertoire consists of more than 250,000 clones, none detected only once. Markers used for sorting pooled cutaneous lymph node cells were CD4, CD8alpha, NKG2D, NKG2ACE and others. The sequenced material came from CD4+ T cells sorted from a lymph node. The receptor source for this set is a C3H/HeJ mouse with alopecia areata. MHC haplotype of the strain: H2-k.

This clone was seen a handful of times. The genes are named according to mouse. Coverage ceases 4 residues before the CDR3 finishes, and the germline J gene fills in the end. The sample holds other DNA sequences that translate to the same CDR3. V is TRBV31 and J is TRBJ2-3; TRBD2 matches 9 bases. V was pared by 3 bases and J by 0 bases, with 4 bases of the junction left unmatched. Germline V lookup: CDR1 GKSSPN, CDR2 SITVG. The CDR3 sequence is 15 residues long. CDR3 protein: CAWRRLGASAETLYF. The part of the CDR3 DNA that was read is TGTGCCTGGAGGAGACTGGGGGCTAGTGCAGAA.

Regarding this clone: Each gene name is a mouse one. The identical CDR3 is also encoded by other nucleotide sequences in the sample. The CDR3 reads CASSDQGADTEVFF. The sequenced CDR3 bases are TGTGCCAGCAGTGACCAGGGGGCAGACACA. J is TRBJ1-1 and V is TRBV13-3, with 8 bases identical to TRBD1. The read ends 4 residues before the CDR3 terminus; that terminus is restored from the germline J gene. Germline CDR1 reads NNHDY; CDR2 reads SYVADS. Trimming at V came to 2 bases and at J to 3 bases, leaving 3 bases not matched to a gene. The CDR3 has 14 residues.

Remarks on this clone: The germline and genes are mouse ones. The read comes to an end 4 residues before the CDR3 does, leaving the germline J gene to fill in the end. Distinct nucleotide sequences in the sample also encode this CDR3. The V and J genes are TRBV17 and TRBJ1-1; TRBD1 matches 8 bases. The length of the CDR3 is 13 residues. J gave up 2 bases and V 4 bases, and 0 bases lay outside the gene matches. Per germline, CDR1 MNHDT and CDR2 YYDKIL. Incomplete CDR3 DNA: TGTGCTAGCAGTACAGGGGGCAACACA. Protein sequence: CASSTGGNT. The entire CDR3 protein reads CASSTGGNTEVFF. Based on the CDR3 plus reference TRBV17 and TRBJ1-1, the full variable domain is DTTVKQNPRYKLARVGKPVNLICSQTMNHDTMYWYQKKPNQAPKLLLFYYDKILNREADTFEKFQSSRPNNSFCSLYIGSAGLEYSAMYLCASSTGGNTEVFFGKGTRLTVV.

Notes on this clone: Gene names are mouse gene names. From the germline J gene comes the end of the CDR3, since the read stops 4 residues before it. This chain uses TRBV13-2 with TRBJ2-3; no reliable D call. The CDR3 has 13 amino acids. V was clipped by 3 bases and J by 1 base, with 6 bases between them. Germline V gives CDR1 NNHNN, CDR2 SYGAGS (reference sequence). The CDR3 is CASGATRAETLYF. The part of the CDR3 DNA that was read is TGTGCCAGCGGTGCGACACGTGCAGAA.

This clone was picked up a small number of times. The gene symbols are mouse symbols. The read is 4 residues too short to cover the CDR3 end, so that end is filled in from the germline J gene. The chain links TRBV13-1 to TRBJ2-2; 8 bases are a match to TRBD1. The CDR3 covers 15 residues. The germline CDR1 and CDR2 sequences are NSHNY and SYGAGN. Trimming at V came to 4 bases and at J to 3 bases, leaving 5 bases not matched to a gene. The sequenced part of the CDR3 DNA is TGTGCCAGCAGTCGGCAGGGGGCTTACACCGGG. Amino acid sequence: CASSRQGAYTG. The full CDR3 sequence reads CASSRQGAYTGQLYF.

As for this clone: Mouse germline and gene names are used. The CDR3 end is not reached by the read, which stops 4 residues before it; the germline J gene fills it in. The chain combines TRBV13-1 with TRBJ1-2, with 9 bases identical to TRBD1. Germline CDR1 is NSHNY and CDR2 is SYGAGN. The CDR3 is 14 residues long. The junction had 4 bases not matched to a gene; V was cut back by 3 bases and J by 4 bases. This CDR3 reads CASSGTGDGSDYTF. The sequenced part of the CDR3 DNA is TGTGCCAGCAGTGGGACAGGGGACGGCTCC.

This clone was recorded many times. Here the gene names and germline are mouse. From the germline J gene comes the end of the CDR3, since the read stops 4 residues before it. Other DNA sequences from this sample encode an identical CDR3 as well. This chain links TRBV1 with TRBJ2-1, with D maybe TRBD1 (5 bases). The CDR3 covers 15 residues. Per the germline V gene, CDR1 is NSQYPW and CDR2 is LRSPGD (reference sequence). V was trimmed by 0 bases and J by 1 base, leaving 7 bases between them. The CDR3 bases that were read are TGCACCTGCAGTGCAGAAGGACAAAACTATGCT. This encodes CTCSAEGQNYA. The entire CDR3 protein is CTCSAEGQNYAEQFF.

Turning to this clone: Genes and germline are mouse. Coverage ceases 4 residues before the CDR3 finishes, and the germline J gene fills in the end. The genes are TRBV13-1 and TRBJ2-2; 7 bases fit TRBD1. Germline V gene sequence: CDR1 NSHNY, CDR2 SYGAGN. This CDR3 has 16 residues. Unmatched junction bases numbered 6, after V lost 3 bases and J lost 1 base. CDR3 DNA (partial): TGTGCCAGCAGTGCTTCCGGGACAGAAAACACCGGG. Translating it yields CASSASGTENTG. The CDR3 reads in full as CASSASGTENTGQLYF.

This clone was recorded a few times. The gene names here belong to mouse. The DNA ends 4 residues before the CDR3 does, and the rest of the CDR3 is filled in from the germline J gene. This same CDR3 is encoded by further DNA sequences in the sample. The chain recombines TRBV5 with TRBJ2-1, with 7 bases that match TRBD2. The CDR3 spans 14 residues. Germline values: CDR1 LGHNA, CDR2 YNLKQL (reference sequence). V gave up 4 bases and J gave up 3 bases; unmatched junction bases: 3. The CDR3 here is CASSPDWVYAEQFF. The sequenced part of the CDR3 DNA is TGTGCCAGCAGCCCCGACTGGGTCTATGCT.

Remarks on this clone: Gene labels here are mouse ones. Read sequence stops 4 residues before the CDR3 end, and the germline J gene provides the missing end. The rearrangement joins TRBV13-2 to TRBJ1-2, with 9 bases fitting TRBD1. The CDR3 totals 13 residues. The germline V gene encodes CDR1 NNHNN and CDR2 SYGAGS (reference sequence). Partial CDR3 DNA: TGTGCCAGCGGTGGGGGACAGGGCCCC. Amino acid sequence: CASGGGQGP. The entire CDR3 protein reads CASGGGQGPDYTF.

There are a few counts of this clone. Gene and germline names: mouse. The CDR3 sequence is CASRDNNYAEQFF. The part of the CDR3 DNA that was read is TGTGCCAGCAGGGACAATAACTATGCT. The V gene is TRBV13-1, the J gene TRBJ2-1; D may be TRBD1 (5 bases). The CDR3 goes on 4 residues after the read ends, and that part is filled in from the germline J gene. Trimming took 5 bases from V and 0 from J, leaving 6 bases between them. The germline CDR1 and CDR2 sequences are NSHNY and SYGAGN. This CDR3 comprises 13 residues.

Details on this clone: Gene and germline names: mouse. The read ends 4 residues early relative to the CDR3; the germline J gene fills the gap. V and J are TRBV5 and TRBJ2-3; tentatively, D is TRBD1 (6 bases). Trimming took 3 bases from V and 0 from J, leaving 10 bases between them. CDR1 is LGHNA and CDR2 is YNLKQL in the germline V gene (reference sequence). This CDR3 is 15 amino acids long. CDR3: CASSQGQHSAETLYF. CDR3 bases read: TGTGCCAGCAGCCAGGGACAACATAGTGCAGAA.

Comment on this clone: Any gene name here is a mouse gene name. The read terminates 4 residues before the CDR3 end, so the remaining end is supplied by the germline J gene. Additional DNA sequences in this sample encode the identical CDR3. The rearrangement uses TRBV1 and TRBJ2-1; TRBD1 agrees at 10 bases. The CDR3 spans 16 residues. Germline CDR1 and CDR2: NSQYPW and LRSPGD (reference sequence). V shed 3 bases and J 4 bases; nucleotides not matched to a gene: 6. The sequenced part of the CDR3 DNA is TGCACCTGCAGTGCGCTCGGACAGGGGGGATATGCT. Translation gives CTCSALGQGGYA. The CDR3 in its entirety is CTCSALGQGGYAEQFF.

A note on this clone: Gene names refer to mouse genes. The read terminates 4 residues before the CDR3 end, so the remaining end is supplied by the germline J gene. The rearrangement uses TRBV13-2 and TRBJ2-7; D possibly corresponds to TRBD1 (5 bases). Germline V gene data show CDR1 as NNHNN and CDR2 as SYGAGS (reference sequence). The CDR3 is 11 amino acids. The CDR3 spells CASGNRYEQYF. The CDR3 DNA, read in part, is TGTGCCAGCGGGAACAGGTAT.

This clone was counted a few times. Gene names refer to mouse genes. The read comes to an end 4 residues before the CDR3 does, leaving the germline J gene to fill in the end. The chain employs TRBV14 and TRBJ2-7, with D maybe TRBD2 (6 bases). The CDR3 runs to 15 residues. Per germline, CDR1 SGHDT and CDR2 FRDEAV. V lost 1 base to trimming and J lost 0 bases, with 11 bases between them. The sequenced part of the CDR3 DNA is TGTGCCAGCAGTTTCACTGGGCCTAGCTCCTAT. Residues: CASSFTGPSSY. The full CDR3 is CASSFTGPSSYEQYF.

This clone was picked up a small number of times. Gene names denote mouse genes. The sequence runs out 4 residues before the end of the CDR3; the remainder is reconstructed from the germline J gene. The chain employs TRBV5 and TRBJ2-3, with a tentative D call TRBD1 (6 bases). Germline values: CDR1 LGHNA, CDR2 YNLKQL (reference sequence). Trimming removed 2 bases at V and 0 bases at J, with 9 bases between. The CDR3 covers 15 residues. CDR3 sequence: CASSQLQGSAETLYF. The DNA read from the CDR3 is TGTGCCAGCAGCCAATTACAGGGTAGTGCAGAA.

Concerning this clone itself: Gene names and germline refer to mouse. The sequenced CDR3 bases are TGTGCCAGCAGTGATGCCGGACTGGGGGGGCGAGGAGAC. This encodes CASSDAGLGGRGD. The entire CDR3 reads CASSDAGLGGRGDTQYF. The rearrangement uses TRBV13-1 and TRBJ2-5; TRBD2 matches 13 bases. The CDR3 goes on 4 residues after the read ends, and that part is filled in from the germline J gene. CDR1 NSHNY and CDR2 SYGAGN come from the germline V gene. The CDR3 spans 17 residues.

With regard to this clone: Gene names and germline refer to mouse. Read data end 4 residues before the CDR3 end; the end is taken from the germline J gene. The chain couples TRBV13-2 to TRBJ2-5; TRBD1 matches 12 bases. CDR1 and CDR2 (germline): NNHNN, SYGAGS (reference sequence). The CDR3 consists of 15 residues. The CDR3 protein is CASGAPGQGADTQYF. The CDR3 bases that were read are TGTGCCAGCGGTGCCCCGGGACAGGGGGCGGAC.

This clone was counted only a few times. Germline and genes here are mouse. Read sequence stops 4 residues before the CDR3 end, and the germline J gene provides the missing end. This sequence joins TRBV14 and TRBJ1-1; maybe TRBD1 (6 bases). Germline assignment: CDR1 SGHDT and CDR2 FRDEAV. The CDR3 runs 12 residues. The CDR3 here is CASSFHREEVFF. The sequenced part of the CDR3 DNA is TGTGCCAGCAGTTTCCACAGGGAA.

This clone was seen only a few times. The gene names given are mouse names. The CDR3 extends 4 residues past the end of the read, so its final part is completed from the germline J gene. This sequence joins TRBV13-3 and TRBJ2-7, with D maybe TRBD2 (7 bases). V gave up 1 base and J gave up 0 bases, with 11 bases separating them. This CDR3 has 15 amino acids. Germline V gene lookup returns CDR1 NNHDY and CDR2 SYVADS. CDR3 DNA (partial): TGTGCCAGCAGTGATCCCCTGGGGGCCTCCTAT. It specifies CASSDPLGASY. The CDR3, in full, reads CASSDPLGASYEQYF.

In the case of this clone: The gene names given are mouse names. The read halts 4 residues ahead of the CDR3 end, with the missing end drawn from the germline J gene. V usage is TRBV5 and J usage is TRBJ2-3, with 7 bases matching TRBD2. Germline CDR1 is LGHNA and CDR2 is YNLKQL (reference sequence). CDR3 length equals 13 residues. Here the CDR3 reads CASSQTGEETLYF. The sequenced CDR3 bases are TGTGCCAGCAGCCAAACTGGGGAAGAA.

This clone has more than one count but fewer than ten. The genes and germline here are from mouse. The CDR3 is cut off 4 residues early in the read; its end comes from the germline J gene. Other DNA variants within this sample encode the same CDR3. V gene TRBV5 combines with J gene TRBJ2-7; 7 bases line up with TRBD1. The CDR3 runs 14 residues. V was pared by 4 bases and J by 0 bases, with 3 bases of the junction left unmatched. The germline V gene has CDR1 LGHNA and CDR2 YNLKQL (reference sequence). The CDR3 here is CASSPRDSSYEQYF. The sequenced CDR3 bases are TGTGCCAGCAGCCCTAGGGACAGCTCCTAT.

This clone appeared a few times. Germline and genes: mouse. The CDR3 end lies 4 residues beyond the end of the read and is filled in from the germline J gene. The chain joins TRBV5 to TRBJ2-3; TRBD2 agrees at 9 bases. Germline lookup yields CDR1 LGHNA and CDR2 YNLKQL (reference sequence). The V and J ends lost 4 bases and 1 base, in that order; junction bases with no gene match: 0. The CDR3 consists of 14 residues. The covered CDR3 bases are TGTGCCAGCAGCCGGGACTGGGGTGCAGAA. Its translation is CASSRDWGAE. The full CDR3 reads CASSRDWGAETLYF.

This clone showed up just a few times. Here the gene names and germline are mouse. The CDR3 DNA, read in part, is TGTGCCAGCAGCCAAGTGGGACATCAAAAC. As protein: CASSQVGHQN. The complete CDR3 reads CASSQVGHQNTLYF. This chain links TRBV2 with TRBJ2-4; D perhaps matches TRBD1 (6 bases). The CDR3 end is not reached by the read, which stops 4 residues before it; the germline J gene fills it in. Trimming stripped 1 base from V and 2 bases from J, with 7 bases between. The CDR3 length is 14 residues. From germline, CDR1 is LGHNA and CDR2 YSYQKL.

About this clone: Gene names are the mouse ones. Coverage ceases 4 residues before the CDR3 finishes, and the germline J gene fills in the end. The chain employs TRBV19 and TRBJ2-1; 8 bases fit TRBD2. Germline V gives CDR1 FNHDT, CDR2 SITEND (reference sequence). The CDR3 length is 13 residues. The CDR3 DNA, read in part, is TGTGCCAGCAGTGGGGGGGGCTGGGCT. Translated: CASSGGGWA. The entire CDR3 protein reads CASSGGGWAEQFF.

This clone was picked up a small number of times. Mouse germline and gene names are used. The CDR3 end lies 4 residues beyond the end of the read and is filled in from the germline J gene. The chain couples TRBV13-3 to TRBJ2-5, with 9 bases matching TRBD2. This CDR3 is 15 amino acids long. Germline CDR1 is NNHDY and CDR2 is SYVADS. CDR3 DNA (partial): TGTGCCAGCAGTGGGTTACTGGGGGGTGAAGAC. Amino acid sequence: CASSGLLGGED. The CDR3 as a whole reads CASSGLLGGEDTQYF.